These 32 T cell receptor beta chains were all obtained from the same sample, sequenced in a study of cytomegalovirus exposure and HLA in healthy donors. Amplification used 60 Vbeta primers and 13 Jbeta primers. Clones were sequenced by immunoSEQ multiplex PCR, and TCRdb holds only the in-frame ones, with some missing. The table lists about 130,000 clones, 80% of them singletons, with about 4% in the top ten. The sequenced sample consisted of PBMCs. The receptor source for this set is a woman aged 40 to 50 in good health and CMV-seronegative.

The V call is TRBV29-1, the J call TRBJ2-1; D not certain. Trimming left V 3 bases short and J 1 base short, with 10 bases between. This CDR3 is 14 amino acids long. CDR1 is SQVTM, CDR2 ANQGSEA, per germline. The CDR3 here is CSVDGLLSYNEQFF. CDR3 coding DNA: TGCAGCGTTGATGGGCTCCTGTCCTACAATGAGCAGTTCTTC.

This clone appeared a single time. This chain uses TRBV10-3 with TRBJ1-6; tentatively, D is TRBD1 (5 bases). Germline CDR1 and CDR2: ENHRY and SYGVKD. V was shortened by 2 bases and J by 10 bases, with 15 bases between the two germline ends. CDR3 size: 15 residues. The CDR3 is CAISERVGLGSPLHF. In DNA form, the CDR3 reads TGTGCCATCAGTGAGAGGGTGGGGCTTGGATCACCCCTCCACTTT.

The chain uses TRBV18 and TRBJ1-4; 7 bases match TRBD1. The CDR3 has 11 residues. Germline CDR1 and CDR2: KGHSH and LQKENI. V lost 8 bases to trimming and J lost 8 bases; unmatched junction nucleotides: 2. The CDR3 region has the DNA TGTGCCAGCACGACAGGGGAAAAACTGTTTTTT. Translated, it gives CASTTGEKLFF.

The V and J genes are TRBV7-2 and TRBJ1-1, with D possibly TRBD1 on 6 matching bases. Trimming removed 1 base at V and 7 bases at J, with 16 bases between. The length of the CDR3 is 15 residues. In germline, CDR1 is SGHTA, CDR2 FQGNSA. The CDR3 is CASSLDRARSNEAFF. Here the CDR3 DNA reads TGTGCCAGCAGCTTAGACAGGGCTCGGAGCAATGAAGCTTTCTTT.

The V call is TRBV18, the J call TRBJ1-1, with no clear D. Trimming removed 2 bases from V and 1 base from J, with 8 bases in between. CDR1 is KGHSH, CDR2 LQKENI, per germline. The CDR3 runs 14 residues. Here the CDR3 reads CASSPLAENTEAFF. CDR3 bases: TGTGCCAGCTCACCATTAGCCGAGAACACTGAAGCTTTCTTT.

J is TRBJ1-5 and V is TRBV9; D is perhaps TRBD1 (6 bases). Trimming removed 1 base from V and 3 bases from J, with 11 bases in between. Germline V gene data show CDR1 as SGDLS and CDR2 as YYNGEE. The CDR3 consists of 15 residues. This chain's CDR3 is CASSVTGGPNQPQHF. The DNA of the CDR3 is TGTGCCAGCAGCGTAACCGGGGGGCCCAATCAGCCCCAGCATTTT.

The CDR3, as DNA: TGCGCCAGCAGCTCTGGACAGGGCGCAAATGGCTACACCTTC. Its translation: CASSSGQGANGYTF. The chain joins TRBV5-1 to TRBJ1-2, with 8 bases that match TRBD1. The CDR3 runs 14 residues. Germline values: CDR1 SGHRS, CDR2 YFSETQ. Germline trimming cut 3 bases from V and 6 bases from J; bases unmatched to any gene: 7.

The chain has TRBV15 and TRBJ2-2; 8 bases are a match to TRBD2. J lost 4 bases, V lost 5 bases, and 9 bases had no gene match. The CDR3 consists of 16 residues. Germline CDR1 LNHNV, CDR2 YYDKDF (reference sequence). The CDR3 sequence is CATSRGATSATGELFF. The CDR3 nucleotides read TGTGCCACCAGCCGAGGCGCGACTAGCGCCACCGGGGAGCTGTTTTTT.

This clone was seen a few times. The chain employs TRBV18 and TRBJ2-7; perhaps TRBD2 as D (5 bases). Trimming took 3 bases from V and 3 from J, leaving 21 bases between them. Germline V gene lookup returns CDR1 KGHSH and CDR2 LQKENI. The CDR3 is 17 residues long. As DNA, the CDR3 is TGTGCCAGCTCACCTCAAGGTATATCGGGAAGAAACTACGAGCAGTACTTC. Translated: CASSPQGISGRNYEQYF.

CDR3 residues: CASSQSLVGRESSYNEQFF. The CDR3 nucleotides read TGTGCCAGCAGCCAATCCCTCGTTGGGAGGGAAAGCTCCTACAATGAGCAGTTCTTC. V is TRBV7-8 and J is TRBJ2-1; 7 positions match TRBD2. The CDR3 runs to 19 residues. The germline V gene has CDR1 SGHVS and CDR2 FQNEAQ. The V gene end was trimmed by 5 bases and the J gene end by 0 bases; junction bases not matched to a gene: 16. Full variable domain (rest looked up from reference TRBV7-8 and TRBJ2-1): GAGVSQSPRYKVAKRGQDVALRCDPISGHVSLFWYQQALGQGPEFLTYFQNEAQLDKSGLPSDRFFAERPEGSVSTLKIQRTQQEDSAVYLCASSQSLVGRESSYNEQFFGPGTRLTVL.

As concerns this clone: The sample holds other DNA sequences that translate to the same CDR3. DNA of the CDR3: TGTGCCAGCAGCTTAGGGGGAAGGGGCAGGGGTGAAGCTTTCTTT. Translation: CASSLGGRGRGEAFF. The rearrangement joins TRBV13 to TRBJ1-1; maybe TRBD1 (6 bases). The CDR3 spans 15 residues. Per the germline V gene, CDR1 is PRHDT and CDR2 is FYEKMQ (reference sequence). The germline V and J ends were trimmed by 0 bases and 7 bases, with 15 bases remaining between them.

The gene calls are TRBV4-2 and TRBJ2-7; D perhaps matches TRBD1 (6 bases). The CDR3 is 15 residues long. Trimming cost V 4 bases and J 5 bases, with 18 bases left between them. Germline CDR1 reads LGHNA; CDR2 reads YNFKEQ. CDR3 sequence (DNA): TGTGCCAGCAGCCCCCCAGGCAGGGGCGCGCACGAGCAGTACTTC. This gives the protein CASSPPGRGAHEQYF.

J is TRBJ2-2 and V is TRBV19; 13 nucleotides line up with TRBD2. The CDR3 contains 16 residues. Germline trimming cut 7 bases from V and 6 bases from J; bases unmatched to any gene: 8. Germline-derived CDR1 and CDR2 are LNHDA and SQIVND (reference sequence). The CDR3 coding sequence is TGTGCCAGTACCCTTGGACTAGCGGGAGAAGCCGGGGAGCTGTTTTTT. Its translation is CASTLGLAGEAGELFF.

This chain uses TRBV6-5 with TRBJ1-1; the D is unclear. The germline V gene has CDR1 MNHEY and CDR2 SVGAGI. Deletions cut 7 bases from V and 4 bases from J, with 13 bases between. The CDR3 length is 13 residues. Here the CDR3 DNA reads TGTGCCAGCATTAGTCCCCGGGGCACTGAAGCTTTCTTT. Translated, it gives CASISPRGTEAFF.

The genes are TRBV2 and TRBJ1-1; 8 bases line up with TRBD1. V gave up 6 bases and J gave up 1 base; unmatched junction bases: 13. The CDR3 length is 17 residues. Per the germline V gene, CDR1 is SNHLY and CDR2 is FYNNEI. The CDR3 is CASSLTTGAARNTEAFF. The CDR3 bases are TGTGCCAGCAGCCTCACGACAGGGGCGGCGAGGAACACTGAAGCTTTCTTT. Variable domain in full (rest from reference TRBV2 and TRBJ1-1): EPEVTQTPSHQVTQMGQEVILRCVPISNHLYFYWYRQILGQKVEFLVSFYNNEISEKSEIFDDQFSVERPDGSNFTLKIRSTKLEDSAMYFCASSLTTGAARNTEAFFGQGTRLTVV.

This rearrangement joins TRBV4-2 to TRBJ2-7, with 16 bases identical to TRBD2. CDR3 length: 17 residues. From germline, CDR1 is LGHNA and CDR2 YNFKEQ. With 6 bases clipped from V and 3 bases from J, the junction kept 8 bases outside the gene matches. CDR3 sequence (DNA): TGTGCCAGCAGTGCAGGGGGACTAGCGGGGGGGTACTACGAGCAGTACTTC. This encodes CASSAGGLAGGYYEQYF.

V usage is TRBV11-2 and J usage is TRBJ1-2; 9 bases map to TRBD1. The CDR3 runs to 15 residues. CDR1 is SGHAT, CDR2 FQNNGV, per germline. The V segment lost 5 bases and the J segment 4 bases; nucleotides outside the gene matches: 8. The CDR3 DNA reads as TGTGCCAGCAGCCGCGAAGGGACAGGGCTCTATGGCTACACCTTC. The encoded protein is CASSREGTGLYGYTF.

The chain recombines TRBV5-1 with TRBJ2-7; 8 nucleotides match TRBD1. This CDR3 has 15 amino acids. The junction had 9 bases not matched to a gene; V was cut back by 0 bases and J by 7 bases. CDR1 is SGHRS, CDR2 YFSETQ, per germline. The CDR3 reads CASSLAGQGAQEQYF. CDR3 DNA sequence: TGCGCCAGCAGCTTGGCCGGACAGGGAGCCCAAGAGCAGTACTTC.

The J gene is TRBJ2-7, the V gene TRBV11-2; D gene uncertain. The V and J ends lost 0 bases and 3 bases respectively, with 9 bases between them. The germline gives CDR1 SGHAT, CDR2 FQNNGV. CDR3 length equals 14 residues. DNA for the CDR3: TGTGCCAGCAGCTTAGATACAGTAATCTACGAGCAGTACTTC. It encodes CASSLDTVIYEQYF. The variable domain in full, completed from reference TRBV11-2 and TRBJ2-7, reads EAGVAQSPRYKIIEKRQSVAFWCNPISGHATLYWYQQILGQGPKLLIQFQNNGVVDDSQLPKDRFSAERLKGVDSTLKIQPAKLEDSAVYLCASSLDTVIYEQYFGPGTRLTVT.

The V and J genes are TRBV6-1 and TRBJ2-5, with D possibly being TRBD1 (6 bases). The CDR3 runs to 15 residues. Germline CDR1 MNHNS, CDR2 SASEGT. Trimming removed 5 bases at V and 2 bases at J, with 15 bases between. CDR3 protein: CASSLAGTPQETQYF. CDR3 in DNA: TGTGCCAGCAGTTTAGCCGGGACACCTCAAGAGACCCAGTACTTC.

This chain connects TRBV6-5 to TRBJ1-1; D is perhaps TRBD1 (6 bases). Trimming cost V 6 bases and J 11 bases, with 16 bases left between them. CDR3 size: 12 residues. CDR1 and CDR2 (germline): MNHEY, SVGAGI. CDR3 coding DNA: TGTGCCAGCAGGCTGACAGGCGGCGTGGCTTTCTTT. Protein: CASRLTGGVAFF.

This clone came up once. The J gene is TRBJ2-1, the V gene TRBV6-5, with TRBD2 matching over 10 bases. CDR1 is MNHEY, CDR2 SVGAGI, per germline. The V segment lost 6 bases and the J segment 7 bases; nucleotides outside the gene matches: 6. The CDR3 runs 14 residues. CDR3 sequence (DNA): TGTGCCAGCAGGACAGCGGGAGGGCGGAATGAGCAGTTCTTC. Amino acid sequence: CASRTAGGRNEQFF.

This chain connects TRBV18 to TRBJ1-3, with D uncertain. The V gene lost 1 base and the J gene lost 0 bases, with 10 bases spanning the gap. The germline V gene encodes CDR1 KGHSH and CDR2 LQKENI. The CDR3 spans 16 residues. This CDR3 is CASSPLPVSSGNTIYF. In nucleotides, the CDR3 is TGTGCCAGCTCACCACTGCCAGTAAGCTCTGGAAACACCATATATTTT.

The gene calls are TRBV19 and TRBJ2-5, with 12 bases lining up with TRBD1. Germline CDR1 reads LNHDA; CDR2 reads SQIVND (reference sequence). The CDR3 is 14 residues long. Unmatched junction bases numbered 2, after V lost 4 bases and J lost 5 bases. The CDR3 protein is CASSKGQGAETQYF. Here the CDR3 DNA reads TGTGCCAGTAGTAAGGGACAGGGGGCTGAGACCCAGTACTTC.

V usage is TRBV28 and J usage is TRBJ2-7; TRBD2 matches 7 bases. CDR1 is MDHEN and CDR2 is SYDVKM in the germline V gene. With V trimmed by 5 bases and J by 3 bases, 13 bases remained unmatched. The CDR3 is 16 amino acids. The CDR3 sequence is CASSPPIGAGNYEQYF. The CDR3 nucleotides read TGTGCCAGCAGTCCGCCGATTGGAGCGGGGAACTACGAGCAGTACTTC.

The rearrangement joins TRBV19 to TRBJ2-7; D is ambiguous. Trimming left V 6 bases short and J 2 bases short, with 23 bases between. The CDR3 has 17 residues. In germline, CDR1 is LNHDA, CDR2 SQIVND (reference sequence). CDR3 bases: TGTGCCAGTAGCACACGCCGGGTGTCAGCCTACGCCTACGAGCAGTACTTC. It translates to CASSTRRVSAYAYEQYF.

The chain has TRBV9 and TRBJ1-6; a possible D gene is TRBD1 (6 bases). Germline CDR1 is SGDLS and CDR2 is YYNGEE. V lost 0 bases and J 5 bases, leaving 9 bases between the germline ends. This CDR3 is built from 15 residues. The CDR3 sequence: CASSVDPGDNSPLHF. The CDR3 DNA reads TGTGCCAGCAGCGTAGACCCAGGGGATAATTCACCCCTCCACTTT.

This chain links TRBV28 with TRBJ2-7; 10 bases line up with TRBD2. Germline V gene sequence: CDR1 MDHEN, CDR2 SYDVKM. The ends lost 8 bases at V and 11 bases at J; junction bases unmatched: 9. The CDR3 length is 12 residues. The CDR3: CASYQREGREYF. The CDR3 region has the DNA TGTGCCAGCTACCAGCGGGAGGGCCGCGAGTACTTC.

The chain links TRBV10-3 to TRBJ2-7, with 8 bases that match TRBD1. The CDR3 totals 15 residues. Germline V lookup: CDR1 ENHRY, CDR2 SYGVKD. The CDR3 loop reads CAGSPGTGFRYEQYF. The DNA of the CDR3 is TGTGCTGGATCTCCCGGGACAGGCTTTCGGTACGAGCAGTACTTC.

As regards this clone: One end of the junction does not line up with germline, which may come from a read error. The chain uses TRBV4-1 and TRBJ1-2; D uncertain. The length of the CDR3 is 15 residues. The germline gives CDR1 MGHRA, CDR2 YSYEKL. The CDR3 DNA reads as TGCGCCAGCAGCCACCCGCCCGGCAATAACTATGGCTACCCCTTC. This gives the protein CASSHPPGNNYGYPF.

The V and J genes are TRBV6-5 and TRBJ1-1; TRBD1 aligns across 8 bases. The germline gives CDR1 MNHEY, CDR2 SVGAGI. V gave up 0 bases and J gave up 6 bases; unmatched junction bases: 6. The CDR3 runs to 15 residues. For the CDR3, the DNA is TGTGCCAGCAGTTACTCGTCAGGGGGCATCGCTGAAGCTTTCTTT. Protein sequence: CASSYSSGGIAEAFF.

The chain carries TRBV6-6 and TRBJ2-1, with 8 bases aligning to TRBD2. Germline CDR1 is MNHNY and CDR2 is SVGAGI (reference sequence). The CDR3 extends over 15 amino acids. The J segment lost 3 bases and the V segment lost 1 base, leaving 2 bases of the junction unmatched. For the CDR3, the DNA is TGTGCCAGCAGTTACTACAGCGGGAGCTACAATGAGCAGTTCTTC. Protein: CASSYYSGSYNEQFF.